This entry lists 29 T cell receptor beta chains sequenced from one sample in a study of T cells in Graves' hyperthyroidism and ophthalmopathy. RNA transcripts served as the template for amplifying TCR beta CDR3 regions. Using the HTBI primer set, a first-round RT-PCR was run on the TCR CDR3. TCRdb analysed the multiplex PCR reads with MiXCR anew, one entry per CDR3 protein. The sample shows a few hundred thousand distinct CDR3 sequences, 15% of them seen only once. The sequenced sample was blood. These receptors came from a woman aged 25 to 39 with Graves' hyperthyroidism.

This clonotype was observed at least ten times. The chain links TRBV6-1 to TRBJ1-5, with D perhaps TRBD1 (5 bases). The germline V gene has CDR1 MNHNS and CDR2 SASEGT. The V end lost 4 bases, the J end lost 1 base, and 8 bases lay between the germline ends. The CDR3 covers 14 residues. The CDR3: CASSVGGSNQPQHF. As DNA, the CDR3 is TGTGCCAGCAGTGTGGGGGGAAGCAATCAGCCCCAGCATTTT.

This clonotype was detected a few times. V usage is TRBV10-3 and J usage is TRBJ2-1; 15 bases map to TRBD2. Losses at the gene ends were 8 bases for V and 1 base for J; bases not matched to a gene: 18. The CDR3 has 21 amino acids. Germline V gives CDR1 ENHRY, CDR2 SYGVKD. CDR3 in DNA: TGTGCCATCTCCGGGACTAGCGGGAGGCCCCAGGGCGCGGTGTCCTACAATGAGCAGTTCTTC. Translating it yields CAISGTSGRPQGAVSYNEQFF.

The V gene is TRBV11-2, the J gene TRBJ1-1; TRBD1 aligns across 7 bases. This CDR3 region has 15 residues. Per the germline V gene, CDR1 is SGHAT and CDR2 is FQNNGV. J was trimmed by 4 bases and V by 2 bases; bases with no gene match: 7. CDR3 region: CASSLFQGEFTEAFF. The CDR3 bases are TGTGCCAGCAGCTTATTTCAGGGGGAGTTCACTGAAGCTTTCTTT.

Turning to this clonotype: A much larger clone differs from this one at a single base, so this may be a read error. V gene TRBV11-2 combines with J gene TRBJ1-2; D remains ambiguous. CDR1 SGHAT and CDR2 FQNNGV come from the germline V gene. V lost 4 bases to trimming and J lost 3 bases, with 6 bases between them. This CDR3 is 12 amino acids long. CDR3 region: CASSSRYYGYTF. The CDR3 bases are TGTGCCAGCAGCTCGAGGTACTATGGCTACACCTTC.

This clonotype has a count of ten or more. The chain combines TRBV3-1 with TRBJ1-2; no reliable D call. The V gene lost 0 bases and the J gene lost 4 bases, with 9 bases spanning the gap. The V gene's germline CDR1 is LGHDT and CDR2 YNNKEL (reference sequence). The CDR3 consists of 14 residues. The CDR3 DNA reads TGTGCCAGCAGCCAAGAAGGGTACGGCTATGGCTACACCTTC. Translating it yields CASSQEGYGYGYTF.

In this sample, this clonotype turned up many times. This rearrangement joins TRBV24-1 to TRBJ2-1; 9 nucleotides agree with TRBD1. Germline V gene data show CDR1 as KGHDR and CDR2 as SFDVKD. The CDR3 extends over 18 amino acids. Trimming at V came to 4 bases and at J to 4 bases, leaving 13 bases not matched to a gene. CDR3 region: CATSDNRGRLAIYNEQFF. The CDR3 coding sequence is TGTGCCACCAGTGACAACAGGGGGCGGCTAGCGATTTACAATGAGCAGTTCTTC.

The chain is built from TRBV12-3 or TRBV12-4 and TRBJ2-7, with D possibly being TRBD1 (6 bases). Trimming shortened V by 7 bases and J by 4 bases, and 11 bases separated the two germline ends. This CDR3 contains 12 residues. In DNA, the CDR3 is TGTGCCAGCATGCACAGGGTTTACGAGCAGTACTTC. The encoded protein is CASMHRVYEQYF.

In its sample, this clonotype was seen many times. The J gene is TRBJ2-7, the V gene TRBV27; D not resolved. The CDR3 totals 13 residues. V lost 4 bases and J lost 1, with 8 bases in between. Germline V gene sequence: CDR1 MNHEY, CDR2 SMNVEV (reference sequence). The CDR3 coding sequence is TGTGCCAGCAGTTCGCTCCAGTCCTACGAGCAGTACTTC. Translating it yields CASSSLQSYEQYF.

As to this clonotype: With a much larger clone just one base away, this may be a read error. The rearrangement links TRBV28 to TRBJ2-7; D remains ambiguous. The CDR3 consists of 15 residues. Trimming stripped 2 bases from V and 2 bases from J, with 13 bases between. Germline V gene data show CDR1 as MDHEN and CDR2 as SYDVKM. CDR3 nucleotides: TGTGCCAGCAGTTTAACTTCCGGCAGTACCTACGAGCAGTACTTC. Encoded protein: CASSLTSGSTYEQYF.

The V gene is TRBV29-1, the J gene TRBJ2-5; D gene unclear. V was trimmed by 5 bases and J by 5 bases, leaving 6 bases between them. This CDR3 comprises 10 residues. Germline V CDR1 and CDR2: SQVTM, ANQGSEA. CDR3 amino acids: CSVQEETQYF. CDR3 DNA sequence: TGCAGCGTTCAGGAGGAGACCCAGTACTTC.

This clonotype was observed many times. The chain carries TRBV29-1 and TRBJ2-7, with D perhaps assigned TRBD1 or TRBD2 (5 bases each). Trimming left V 0 bases short and J 3 bases short, with 12 bases between. Looked up from germline, CDR1 is SQVTM and CDR2 is ANQGSEA. CDR3 length equals 14 residues. CDR3 in amino acids: CSVEDRDGNYEQYF. Here the CDR3 DNA reads TGCAGCGTTGAAGATCGGGACGGCAACTACGAGCAGTACTTC.

This clonotype has at least ten counts. The chain uses TRBV28 and TRBJ2-7; D is unresolved. The germline V and J ends were trimmed by 3 bases and 2 bases, with 20 bases remaining between them. CDR3 size: 17 residues. Germline V CDR1 and CDR2: MDHEN, SYDVKM. The CDR3 bases are TGTGCCAGCAGTTTGGGATCGGGTATTTCCGGTGCCTACGAGCAGTACTTC. This encodes CASSLGSGISGAYEQYF.

This clonotype came up many times. The chain joins TRBV20-1 to TRBJ2-1; TRBD2 matches at 11 bases. J was trimmed by 0 bases and V by 8 bases; bases with no gene match: 3. The CDR3 loop spans 14 amino acids. Germline V lookup: CDR1 DFQATT, CDR2 SNEGSKA (reference sequence). The CDR3 sequence is CSLSGRASYNEQFF. For the CDR3, the DNA is TGCAGTCTTAGCGGGAGGGCCTCCTACAATGAGCAGTTCTTC.

Regarding this clonotype: Sequence at one end of the junction differs from germline and may be a read error. The V call is TRBV12-3 or TRBV12-4, the J call TRBJ2-3; D gene ambiguous. This CDR3 has 14 residues. The CDR3 here is CVSSLGQGTDTQYF. In DNA form, the CDR3 reads TGTGTCAGCAGTTTAGGCCAAGGCACAGATACGCAGTATTTT.

This chain joins TRBV9 and TRBJ2-3; 11 bases align to TRBD2. The V gene end was trimmed by 3 bases and the J gene end by 8 bases; junction bases not matched to a gene: 8. CDR3 length equals 15 residues. Germline assignment: CDR1 SGDLS and CDR2 YYNGEE. Here the CDR3 DNA reads TGTGCCAGCAGCGCGGGACTAGCGGCCCCTGGTACGCAGTATTTT. This codes for CASSAGLAAPGTQYF.

This clonotype has more than one count but fewer than ten. The chain employs TRBV20-1 and TRBJ2-2; D remains unclear. Trimming removed 6 bases from V and 4 bases from J, with 9 bases in between. This CDR3 comprises 12 residues. Germline CDR1 is DFQATT and CDR2 is SNEGSKA (reference sequence). The CDR3 protein is CSASFSTGELFF. In nucleotides, the CDR3 is TGCAGTGCGTCATTCAGCACCGGGGAGCTGTTTTTT.

There are many counts of this clonotype. V is TRBV7-2 and J is TRBJ2-2; 9 nucleotides line up with TRBD2. Trimming cost V 5 bases and J 1 base; bases outside gene matches: 2. The V gene's germline CDR1 is SGHTA and CDR2 FQGNSA. CDR3 length: 15 amino acids. CDR3 DNA sequence: TGTGCCAGCAGCGTGACTAGCGGGAACACCGGGGAGCTGTTTTTT. Protein product: CASSVTSGNTGELFF.

The count of this clonotype is one. Compared with germline, one end of the junction differs, possibly owing to a read error. The chain has TRBV4-1 and TRBJ1-1; TRBD1 aligns across 7 bases. CDR1 and CDR2 (germline): MGHRA, YSYEKL. The CDR3 has 15 residues. The CDR3 coding sequence is TGCGCCAACAGCCGAGGGGGCCCCTCGAACACTGGAGCTTTCTTT. It specifies CANSRGGPSNTGAFF.

There are many counts of this clonotype. The chain uses TRBV28 and TRBJ2-3; TRBD1 might be the D (6 bases). This CDR3 comprises 16 residues. The germline CDR1 and CDR2 sequences are MDHEN and SYDVKM. The V gene lost 7 bases and the J gene lost 1 base, with 18 bases spanning the gap. CDR3 DNA sequence: TGTGCCAGCAACGAAGGGGGAACCGGGCGCACAGATACGCAGTATTTT. Its translation: CASNEGGTGRTDTQYF.

This clonotype has at least ten counts. V and J are TRBV12-3 or TRBV12-4 and TRBJ2-7; TRBD2 matches 10 bases. The CDR3 consists of 15 residues. V lost 6 bases to trimming and J lost 2 bases; unmatched junction nucleotides: 7. This CDR3 is CASRYAGTSAYEQYF. The DNA of the CDR3 is TGTGCCAGCAGATACGCCGGGACTAGCGCCTACGAGCAGTACTTC.

There are many counts of this clonotype. This rearrangement joins TRBV7-9 to TRBJ2-7, with TRBD1 matching over 11 bases. CDR1 and CDR2 (germline): SEHNR, FQNEAQ (reference sequence). This CDR3 comprises 15 residues. V trimming: 4 bases; J trimming: 5 bases; junction bases outside the gene matches: 7. The chain's CDR3 is CASSSIGQGADEQYF. In DNA, the CDR3 is TGTGCCAGCAGCTCTATCGGACAGGGGGCGGACGAGCAGTACTTC.

This clonotype was picked up many times. This rearrangement joins TRBV3-1 to TRBJ2-3; D uncertain. CDR3 size: 15 residues. V was shortened by 5 bases and J by 0 bases, with 12 bases between the two germline ends. Germline values: CDR1 LGHDT, CDR2 YNNKEL (reference sequence). The CDR3 spells CASSSRRTSTDTQYF. In DNA, the CDR3 is TGTGCCAGCAGCTCCAGACGAACTAGCACAGATACGCAGTATTTT.

This clonotype was seen a handful of times. The J gene is TRBJ2-7, the V gene TRBV12-3 or TRBV12-4; 8 nucleotides match TRBD1. The V segment lost 7 bases and the J segment 0 bases; nucleotides outside the gene matches: 5. The CDR3 runs to 14 residues. The CDR3: CASNRDRSSYEQYF. DNA of the CDR3: TGTGCCAGCAACCGGGACAGGTCCTCCTACGAGCAGTACTTC.

In this sample, this clonotype turned up many times. This chain links TRBV11-2 with TRBJ2-5, with TRBD2 as a possible D gene (6 bases). The CDR3 totals 13 residues. Looked up from germline, CDR1 is SGHAT and CDR2 is FQNNGV. V was shortened by 5 bases and J by 5 bases, with 12 bases between the two germline ends. CDR3: CASSRERLETQYF. As DNA, the CDR3 is TGTGCCAGCAGCCGGGAGAGACTGGAGACCCAGTACTTC.

The table lists this clonotype with many counts. This chain connects TRBV28 to TRBJ2-7, with unresolved D. Germline V gene lookup returns CDR1 MDHEN and CDR2 SYDVKM. The CDR3 totals 13 residues. Trimming took 5 bases from V and 1 from J, leaving 9 bases between them. In nucleotides, the CDR3 is TGTGCCAGCAGTGGAGACACTTCCTACGAGCAGTACTTC. Protein product: CASSGDTSYEQYF.

Note on this clonotype: A read error may be the cause here, since a much bigger clone is one base away. This rearrangement joins TRBV20-1 to TRBJ2-3, with D perhaps TRBD2 (6 bases). The CDR3 covers 11 residues. Germline V CDR1 and CDR2: DFQATT, SNEGSKA (reference sequence). In nucleotides, the CDR3 is TGCAGCGGGAGTGGGAAAGATACGCGGTATTTT. Residues: CSGSGKDTRYF.

The chain carries TRBV28 and TRBJ2-7; 7 nucleotides align to TRBD1. CDR1 and CDR2 (germline): MDHEN, SYDVKM. The junction had 18 bases not matched to a gene; V was cut back by 6 bases and J by 4 bases. The CDR3 is made up of 17 amino acids. Here the CDR3 DNA reads TGTGCCAGCAGCCAATCCTGGACAGGTTTACAATCATACGAGCAGTACTTC. It encodes CASSQSWTGLQSYEQYF.

The sample holds many counts of this clonotype. The chain recombines TRBV29-1 with TRBJ1-2; D perhaps matches TRBD1 (5 bases). This CDR3 is built from 13 residues. Germline CDR1 reads SQVTM; CDR2 reads ANQGSEA. Deletions cut 4 bases from V and 0 bases from J, with 9 bases between. This CDR3 is CSVAGRTNYGYTF. The DNA of the CDR3 is TGCAGCGTTGCGGGACGGACTAACTATGGCTACACCTTC.

There are a few counts of this clonotype. The chain couples TRBV19 to TRBJ2-7, with 10 nucleotides matching TRBD2. Germline V CDR1 and CDR2: LNHDA, SQIVND (reference sequence). The CDR3 is 13 amino acids. Losses at the gene ends were 9 bases for V and 2 bases for J; bases not matched to a gene: 4. DNA of the CDR3: TGTGCCAGCTCAGCGGGAGGGGCCTACGAGCAGTACTTC. This sequence encodes CASSAGGAYEQYF.